The 17 T cell receptor beta chains given below trace back to one sample, sequenced in a study of persistence of HIV-infected CD4 T cells. Cells were stimulated nonspecifically with anti-CD3/anti-CD28 magnetic beads. Responding CD4+ T cells were sorted by upregulation of both CD40 ligand and CD69. The immunoSEQ assay was version 4, run in survey mode. Clones were sequenced by immunoSEQ multiplex PCR, and TCRdb holds only the in-frame ones, with some missing. Of about 45,000 clones in the sample, more than 80% were seen once. No antigen is known for these receptors. The sample in question was CD4+ T cells sorted from PBMCs after roughly 18-hour stimulation, obtained from a patient who received antiretroviral therapy. The origin of the receptors is an adult woman with HIV who was CMV-seropositive.

The gene calls are TRBV11-1 and TRBJ1-1; D remains unclear. Germline-derived CDR1 and CDR2 are SGHAT and FQDESV (reference sequence). V shed 4 bases and J shed 1 base, with 7 bases lying between them. The CDR3 sequence is 13 residues long. The CDR3 DNA follows: TGTGCCAGCAGCTGGACGGAGAACACTGAAGCTTTCTTT. It codes for CASSWTENTEAFF.

CDR3: CASSLGGLVGETQYF. Written as DNA, the CDR3 is TGTGCCAGCAGCTTAGGGGGACTAGTCGGAGAGACCCAGTACTTC. The V and J genes are TRBV7-3 and TRBJ2-5, with TRBD2 matching over 8 bases. This CDR3 comprises 15 residues. Trimming cost V 2 bases and J 4 bases; bases outside gene matches: 6. The V gene's germline CDR1 is SGHTA and CDR2 FQGTGA.

The chain recombines TRBV19 with TRBJ2-7; no clear D gene. V lost 6 bases and J 9 bases, leaving 12 bases between the germline ends. The CDR3 is 11 residues long. Germline V CDR1 and CDR2: LNHDA, SQIVND (reference sequence). In DNA form, the CDR3 reads TGTGCCAGTAGGGAAGGTTCGGGGCAGTACTTC. This sequence encodes CASREGSGQYF.

The rearrangement joins TRBV28 to TRBJ1-2; TRBD1 matches at 12 bases. This CDR3 comprises 17 residues. Germline-derived CDR1 and CDR2 are MDHEN and SYDVKM. With 3 bases clipped from V and 4 bases from J, the junction kept 9 bases outside the gene matches. The CDR3 region has the DNA TGTGCCAGCAGTTTGACCGGGACAGGGGGCGCTGGCTATGGCTACACCTTC. Translation gives CASSLTGTGGAGYGYTF.

The genes are TRBV9 and TRBJ2-2, with D possibly being TRBD1 (5 bases). This CDR3 comprises 15 residues. The V and J ends lost 4 bases and 4 bases respectively, with 14 bases between them. CDR1 is SGDLS, CDR2 YYNGEE, per germline. The CDR3 sequence: CASSLAPRVTGELFF. In DNA form, the CDR3 reads TGTGCCAGCAGCCTCGCCCCCAGGGTCACCGGGGAGCTGTTTTTT.

In DNA, the CDR3 is TGTGCCAGCAGGCTACAGGGGGAGGGCACTGAAGCTTTCTTT. It is translated as CASRLQGEGTEAFF. The chain is built from TRBV6-5 and TRBJ1-1, with 8 bases lining up with TRBD1. The J segment lost 4 bases and the V segment lost 6 bases, leaving 7 bases of the junction unmatched. The germline gives CDR1 MNHEY, CDR2 SVGAGI. The CDR3 contains 14 residues.

This clone showed up just once. This chain uses TRBV6-4 with TRBJ2-1; 8 nucleotides align to TRBD2. J lost 0 bases, V lost 3 bases, and 7 bases had no gene match. The CDR3 has 17 residues. Germline CDR1 MRHNA, CDR2 SNTAGT. CDR3 in amino acids: CASSESRGGRSYNEQFF. DNA for the CDR3: TGTGCCAGCAGTGAAAGCCGGGGGGGCCGCTCCTACAATGAGCAGTTCTTC.

This clone was observed a single time. The rearrangement links TRBV28 to TRBJ1-6, with 8 bases identical to TRBD1. Looked up from germline, CDR1 is MDHEN and CDR2 is SYDVKM. The CDR3 is made up of 15 amino acids. V shed 4 bases, J shed 10 bases, and the junction held 9 bases outside the gene matches. CDR3 loop: CASSSRDRMGSPLHF. The CDR3 nucleotides are TGTGCCAGCAGTTCAAGGGACAGGATGGGGTCACCCCTCCACTTT.

The chain combines TRBV5-1 with TRBJ2-5; D is perhaps TRBD1 (6 bases). This CDR3 spans 13 amino acids. Per the germline V gene, CDR1 is SGHRS and CDR2 is YFSETQ. Trimming left V 0 bases short and J 5 bases short, with 8 bases between. CDR3: CASSLDRAETQYF. CDR3 DNA: TGCGCCAGCAGCTTGGACAGGGCGGAGACCCAGTACTTC.

This clone turned up a few times. The chain employs TRBV28 and TRBJ1-5, with D uncertain. Germline CDR1 MDHEN, CDR2 SYDVKM. The CDR3 totals 13 residues. The V gene lost 10 bases and the J gene lost 4 bases, with 14 bases spanning the gap. CDR3 nucleotide sequence: TGTGCCACGTTTGTGGGCGGGAATCAGCCCCAGCATTTT. Protein product: CATFVGGNQPQHF.

J is TRBJ1-4 and V is TRBV6-5; maybe TRBD1 (5 bases). V lost 8 bases, J lost 8 bases, and 15 bases lay in between. Germline CDR1 MNHEY, CDR2 SVGAGI. CDR3 size: 13 residues. CDR3 in amino acids: CASRQGGTEKLFF. The CDR3 DNA reads TGTGCCAGCCGACAAGGTGGGACCGAAAAACTGTTTTTT.

V and J are TRBV5-1 and TRBJ2-7; tentatively, D is TRBD2 (5 bases). V was shortened by 0 bases and J by 7 bases, with 8 bases between the two germline ends. There are 12 residues in the CDR3. CDR1 is SGHRS and CDR2 is YFSETQ in the germline V gene. CDR3 sequence: CASSLAPGEQYF. As DNA, the CDR3 is TGCGCCAGCAGCTTGGCCCCGGGAGAGCAGTACTTC.

This rearrangement joins TRBV3-1 (or the pseudogene TRBV3-2) to TRBJ1-1; no reliable D call. Trimming cost V 1 base and J 5 bases, with 5 bases left between them. Germline V gives CDR1 LGHDT, CDR2 YNNKEL (reference sequence). The CDR3 totals 12 residues. The CDR3 region is CASSQGGTEAFF. For the CDR3, the DNA is TGTGCCAGCAGCCAAGGGGGTACTGAAGCTTTCTTT.

The chain employs TRBV5-1 and TRBJ1-2; the D is unclear. This CDR3 has 11 residues. Germline values: CDR1 SGHRS, CDR2 YFSETQ. Trimming stripped 4 bases from V and 6 bases from J, with 7 bases between. DNA of the CDR3: TGCGCCAGCAGCGTTGGGGATGGCTACACCTTC. This sequence encodes CASSVGDGYTF.

This chain joins TRBV5-6 and TRBJ1-4, with 9 bases matching TRBD1. J was trimmed by 8 bases and V by 4 bases; bases with no gene match: 6. Germline values: CDR1 SGHDT, CDR2 YYEEEE. This CDR3 has 14 residues. The CDR3 here is CASSLQGAKEKLFF. The DNA for the CDR3 is TGTGCCAGCAGCCTACAGGGGGCGAAAGAAAAACTGTTTTTT.

This rearrangement joins TRBV11-3 to TRBJ2-1; TRBD2 agrees at 15 bases. The germline CDR1 and CDR2 sequences are SGHNT and YENEEA. The CDR3 spans 18 residues. The V gene end was trimmed by 4 bases and the J gene end by 3 bases; junction bases not matched to a gene: 7. The CDR3 here is CASSSGLAGGTNYNEQFF. The CDR3 DNA sequence: TGTGCCAGCAGCTCGGGACTAGCGGGGGGAACCAACTACAATGAGCAGTTCTTC. The whole variable domain, remainder taken from reference TRBV11-3 and TRBJ2-1, is EAGVVQSPRYKIIEKKQPVAFWCNPISGHNTLYWYLQNLGQGPELLIRYENEEAVDDSQLPKDRFSAERLKGVDSTLKIQPAELGDSAVYLCASSSGLAGGTNYNEQFFGPGTRLTVL.

The chain combines TRBV5-6 with TRBJ1-4; D not certain. The CDR3 sequence is 15 residues long. Deletions cut 0 bases from V and 6 bases from J, with 12 bases between. Germline CDR1 and CDR2: SGHDT and YYEEEE. The CDR3: CASSLAGLRDEKLFF. CDR3 nucleotides: TGTGCCAGCAGCTTGGCCGGTCTTCGAGATGAAAAACTGTTTTTT.